The next 16 T cell receptor beta chains were all read from a single sample in a study of Graves' ophthalmopathy and Graves' hyperthyroidism. Using RNA transcripts, the TCR beta CDR3 regions were amplified. HTBI-primed RT-PCR formed the first round, and a multiplex PCR formed the second. TCRdb reanalysed the multiplex PCR reads using MiXCR and keeps one entry per CDR3 protein. Of some 150,000 distinct CDR3 sequences in the sample, 39% are singletons; the top ten hold 8% to 10%. Sequencing input: peripheral blood. The receptors originated from a man younger than 45 with Graves' ophthalmopathy.

The V gene is TRBV12-3 or TRBV12-4, the J gene TRBJ1-6; D is ambiguous. V lost 3 bases, J lost 11 bases, and 8 bases lay in between. The CDR3 runs 12 residues. The CDR3, as DNA: TGTGCCAGCAGTTTTTCGCCTGCACCCCTCCACTTT. Translated: CASSFSPAPLHF.

The rearrangement uses TRBV12-3 or TRBV12-4 and TRBJ2-4, with 12 bases lining up with TRBD2. This CDR3 has 13 amino acids. The V and J ends lost 6 bases and 7 bases, in that order; junction bases with no gene match: 1. CDR3 bases: TGTGCCAGCAGACTAGCGGGAGGCAACATTCAGTACTTC. Its translation: CASRLAGGNIQYF.

This clonotype was recorded once. J is TRBJ1-2 and V is TRBV4-1; D remains unclear. CDR1 is MGHRA, CDR2 YSYEKL, per germline. The CDR3 runs to 16 residues. Trimming shortened V by 1 base and J by 2 bases, and 14 bases separated the two germline ends. As DNA, the CDR3 is TGCGCCAGCAGCCAAGCGTCGGCAGGCCTGAACTATGGCTACACCTTC. This translates into CASSQASAGLNYGYTF.

The chain joins TRBV28 to TRBJ1-6; TRBD1 might be the D (5 bases). Trimming left V 1 base short and J 14 bases short, with 9 bases between. Germline V lookup: CDR1 MDHEN, CDR2 SYDVKM. This CDR3 contains 12 residues. In nucleotides, the CDR3 is TGTGCCAGCAGTTTATCCCAGGGCACCCTCCACTTT. Translating gives CASSLSQGTLHF.

The table lists this clonotype with a few counts. The chain carries TRBV28 and TRBJ1-1; D remains ambiguous. This CDR3 is 12 amino acids long. The V end was cut by 6 bases, the J end by 5 bases, with 10 bases between. In germline, CDR1 is MDHEN, CDR2 SYDVKM. CDR3 residues: CASRGGWTEAFF. In DNA form, the CDR3 reads TGTGCCAGCAGGGGTGGGTGGACTGAAGCTTTCTTT.

The genes are TRBV28 and TRBJ2-1; 8 nucleotides align to TRBD1. This CDR3 has 14 amino acids. Unmatched junction bases numbered 3, after V lost 8 bases and J lost 0 bases. Germline V CDR1 and CDR2: MDHEN, SYDVKM. CDR3 DNA sequence: TGTGCCAGCGAAACAGGGGGCTCCTACAATGAGCAGTTCTTC. This gives the protein CASETGGSYNEQFF.

The chain joins TRBV6-2 or TRBV6-3 to TRBJ2-7, with 7 positions matching TRBD1. The CDR3 contains 15 residues. Germline CDR1 MNHEY, CDR2 SVGEGT. J lost 3 bases, V lost 6 bases, and 11 bases had no gene match. The CDR3 loop is CASSYGTDTIYEQYF. CDR3 nucleotides: TGTGCCAGCAGCTACGGGACAGATACGATCTACGAGCAGTACTTC.

This clonotype showed up many times. CDR3 DNA: TGCGCCAGCAGCCAAGATAAAGAGCGGGAGGGCCCCTACGAGCAGTACTTC. Protein sequence: CASSQDKEREGPYEQYF. The chain uses TRBV4-1 and TRBJ2-7; 10 positions agree with TRBD2. The CDR3 has 17 amino acids. The germline V gene has CDR1 MGHRA and CDR2 YSYEKL. Germline trimming cut 0 bases from V and 2 bases from J; bases unmatched to any gene: 7.

A few counts support this clonotype. The chain joins TRBV11-2 to TRBJ2-5; 10 nucleotides align to TRBD2. Germline assignment: CDR1 SGHAT and CDR2 FQNNGV. Trimming removed 5 bases from V and 1 base from J; junction bases left unmatched: 7. There are 16 residues in the CDR3. The CDR3 coding sequence is TGTGCCAGCAGCCAGCGGACTAGCGGACTCCAAGAGACCCAGTACTTC. Its translation is CASSQRTSGLQETQYF.

The chain joins TRBV6-5 to TRBJ2-4, with 9 bases that match TRBD1. This CDR3 has 15 residues. Germline assignment: CDR1 MNHEY and CDR2 SVGAGI. J lost 7 bases, V lost 4 bases, and 8 bases had no gene match. In nucleotides, the CDR3 is TGTGCCAGCAGTTTACAGGGGGCGATGAAGAACATTCAGTACTTC. Amino acid sequence: CASSLQGAMKNIQYF.

The table lists this clonotype with a count of one. The V call is TRBV27, the J call TRBJ2-5, with D hard to call. The V gene's germline CDR1 is MNHEY and CDR2 SMNVEV (reference sequence). The CDR3 is 13 residues long. Between the trimmed V and J ends, which lost 5 bases and 6 bases, there was a span of 13 bases. The CDR3 loop is CASSPDLDQTQYF. The CDR3 coding sequence is TGTGCCAGCAGTCCCGACTTAGACCAGACCCAGTACTTC.

This clonotype has a count of ten or more. The chain joins TRBV7-2 to TRBJ2-7; 12 bases map to TRBD2. The trim removed 3 bases at V and 4 bases at J, leaving 4 bases unmatched. The germline gives CDR1 SGHTA, CDR2 FQGNSA. The CDR3 is made up of 15 amino acids. The CDR3 loop reads CASSFWLAGGYEQYF. In nucleotides, the CDR3 is TGTGCCAGCAGCTTCTGGCTAGCGGGAGGGTACGAGCAGTACTTC.

The chain combines TRBV12-5 with TRBJ2-7; weak D call: TRBD2 (5 bases). Trimming stripped 1 base from V and 7 bases from J, with 8 bases between. The germline V gene encodes CDR1 LGHNT and CDR2 FRNRAP. This CDR3 contains 12 residues. The CDR3 region is CASGLGGYEQYF. The DNA for the CDR3 is TGTGCTAGTGGTTTGGGAGGGTATGAGCAGTACTTC.

This clonotype was observed many times. The junction shows a germline mismatch at one end, possibly a read error. V and J are TRBV12-3 or TRBV12-4 and TRBJ2-7; D gene uncertain. The CDR3 spans 12 residues. The CDR3 region is CASRRTSSEQYF. DNA for the CDR3: TGTGCCAGCAGGCGGACGTCCTCCGAGCAGTACTTC.

The rearrangement joins TRBV27 to TRBJ2-5; the D call may be TRBD1 or TRBD2 (5 bases each). V was trimmed by 6 bases and J by 5 bases, leaving 19 bases between them. CDR3 length: 15 residues. CDR1 is MNHEY, CDR2 SMNVEV, per germline (reference sequence). The CDR3 sequence: CASSPGTDLWETQYF. The CDR3 bases are TGTGCCAGCAGCCCCGGGACGGACCTGTGGGAGACCCAGTACTTC.

Many counts were recorded for this clonotype. The chain has TRBV9 and TRBJ2-7, with 8 bases fitting TRBD1. Germline V lookup: CDR1 SGDLS, CDR2 YYNGEE. This CDR3 has 15 residues. V was pared by 4 bases and J by 1 base, with 7 bases of the junction left unmatched. In DNA form, the CDR3 reads TGTGCCAGCAGCAAAGGGACAGGTTCGTCCTACGAGCAGTACTTC. Translated, it gives CASSKGTGSSYEQYF.